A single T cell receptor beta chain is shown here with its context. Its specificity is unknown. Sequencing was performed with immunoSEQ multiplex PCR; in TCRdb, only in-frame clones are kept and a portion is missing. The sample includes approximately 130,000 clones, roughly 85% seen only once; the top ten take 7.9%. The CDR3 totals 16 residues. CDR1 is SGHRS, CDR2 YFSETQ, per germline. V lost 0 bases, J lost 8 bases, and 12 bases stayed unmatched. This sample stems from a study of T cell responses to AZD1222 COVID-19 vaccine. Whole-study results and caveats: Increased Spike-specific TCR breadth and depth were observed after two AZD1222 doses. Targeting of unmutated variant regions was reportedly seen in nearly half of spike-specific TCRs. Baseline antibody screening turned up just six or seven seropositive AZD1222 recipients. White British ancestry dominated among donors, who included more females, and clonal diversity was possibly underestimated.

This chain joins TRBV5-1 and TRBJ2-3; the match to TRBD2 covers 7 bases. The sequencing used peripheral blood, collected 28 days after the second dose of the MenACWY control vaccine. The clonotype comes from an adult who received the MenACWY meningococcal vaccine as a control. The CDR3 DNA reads TGCGCCAGCAGCTTGGCCGCTAGCGGCCTAGATGGTACGCAGTATTTT. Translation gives CASSLAASGLDGTQYF.